This T cell receptor (beta chain) was recovered during a study of shared clonotypes between healthy human individuals (dated by TCRdb to about 2020). For the study in its entirety: The cohort included three men and a couple of women between 18 and 49 years of age. The study deeply sequenced blood TCR repertoires of about 5 healthy adults to estimate repertoire size and the extent of clonotype sharing between individuals. Each donor's leukapheresis produced roughly between roughly 0.9 and 9 billion PBMCs. For each donor, CD4 naive and CD4 memory were each given three plates, CD8 naive was given two plates, and CD8 memory was given one plate. Libraries were prepared and TCR repertoires were sequenced by different laboratories using diverse techniques, in order to increase sequencing depth and limit assay-specific biases.

CD8 naive samples were obtained by positive selection for CCR7 among CD45RO-negative cells, yielding a CD45RA+CCR7+ population from which TemRA cells were excluded. Healthy HIV-negative adults with no recently reported acute infections or vaccinations were included as donors. Only Caucasian adults living in Nashville, Tennessee, USA were represented among the donors. Blood was collected by leukapheresis, and PBMCs were isolated by Ficoll-Histopaque density gradient centrifugation and then cryopreserved in liquid nitrogen vapor phase. Purity and quantity of every magnetically sorted T cell population were checked by analytical flow cytometry. Genomic DNA was isolated from every sorted fraction and measured by UV absorbance on a Nanodrop 2000c. According to the germline V gene (reference sequence), CDR1 reads MNHEY and CDR2 reads SMNVEV. Inclusive of the bounding cysteine and phenylalanine, the CDR3 is 15 residues long. Of all the DNA, just the CDR3 is kept, 45 bases in frame from base 1. A distance of 17 bases separates the germline ends of V and J, which lose 4 bases and 6 bases respectively.

This clone was seen a single time. Its antigen is not yet known. One base away there is no much larger clone; base qualities are not given. Using the deep immunoSEQ assay, multiplex PCR amplified TCR CDR3 regions from genomic DNA. Extracted genomic DNA from each cell subset was distributed evenly across all wells of several immunoSEQ 96-well plates, and each plate was treated as a replicate. For sorted subsets, 150 to 250 ng of genomic DNA, equivalent to roughly 33,000 T cell genomes, went into each replicate PCR. Purified libraries were quantified with a Qubit 3.0 fluorometer, sized on a Bioanalyzer 2100, and re-quantified with the KAPA Library Quantification kit. Every immunoSEQ 96-well plate was sequenced on a dedicated single-read 150-cycle Illumina NextSeq 550 flow cell. The authors processed their data as follows. Because only junctional sequences without quality scores were contained in the immunoSEQ output, filtering matching that applied to full-length reads could not be performed. To assign V/J genes and CDR3, sequences were annotated using PyIR, a Python wrapper for IgBLAST v1.9, with IMGT germline references. Any read was removed if the V/J assignment was weak (E-value above 1e-6), the CDR3 was missing, or the read contained stop codons, out-of-frame junctions, or ambiguous translated residues. V3J clonotypes were defined by identical inferred V gene, J gene, and CDR3 amino acid sequence. To compute the percentage overlap between repertoires, the number of shared unique clonotypes was divided by the size of the smaller repertoire. Repertoire richness was assessed with RTK rarefaction, the Chao1 estimator, and Recon v2.1 estimates of unobserved clonotypes. OLGA was used to compute generation probabilities for all TCRbeta clonotypes that the gDNA method yielded from a handful of donors. The source is immuneACCESS, and TCRdb retained only in-frame sequences with V and J called. Part of the clones is not carried over; for the studies checked, unresolved V genes explain less than half of this, and the remainder is unexplained. The DNA was the basis for D and trimming; V, J and clone size are from that table. This sample holds roughly 2,000,000 clones; 85% to 95% were observed only once. Around 1.7% of the sample belongs to the ten largest clones.

Beyond this particular receptor, the publication reports: Higher generation probabilities were observed for clonotypes shared by all four sorted-subset donors than for non-shared clonotypes. The small number of donors limited the genetic and exposure-history diversity represented. About 5% of naive CD4, 3% to 3.5% of naive CD8, approximately 2% of memory CD4, and approximately 0.39% of memory CD8 clonotypes were shared across several donors. Larger estimated clonotype richness was generally found for naive subsets than for memory subsets. Based on pairwise subsampling, the degree of clonotype sharing among donors was expected to be affected by sequencing depth. Even with the large sequencing depth, rarefaction of the sorted-subset datasets indicated that sequencing was incomplete. Only blood was sampled, and tissue TCR repertoires likely differ from those in blood.

The sample consisted of naive CD8+ T cells from PBMCs. The meaning of the sample's cell subset or site label: CD45RA+CCR7+. The source is a man between 18 and 35 years old in good health. Some clones in this sample may be carry-over from other donors' samples. The rearrangement joined TRBV27 to TRBJ2-3, and perhaps TRBD1 as D gene, on 5 matching bases. The CDR3 region reads CASSWREGARDTQYF. In nucleotide form, the sequence is TGTGCCAGCAGTTGGCGTGAAGGGGCGAGGGATACGCAGTATTTT.